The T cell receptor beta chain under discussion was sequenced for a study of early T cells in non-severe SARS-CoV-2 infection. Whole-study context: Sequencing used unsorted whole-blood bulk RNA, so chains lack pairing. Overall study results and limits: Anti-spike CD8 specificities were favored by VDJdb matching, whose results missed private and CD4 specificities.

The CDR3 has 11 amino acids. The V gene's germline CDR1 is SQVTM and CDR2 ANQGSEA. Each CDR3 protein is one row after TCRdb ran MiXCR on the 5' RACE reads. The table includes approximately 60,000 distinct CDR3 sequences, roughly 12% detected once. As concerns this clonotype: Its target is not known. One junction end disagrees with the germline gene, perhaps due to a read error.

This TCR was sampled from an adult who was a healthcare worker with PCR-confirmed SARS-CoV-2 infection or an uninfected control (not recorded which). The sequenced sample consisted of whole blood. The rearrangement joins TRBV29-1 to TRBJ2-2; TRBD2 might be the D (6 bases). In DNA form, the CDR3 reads TGCAGCGTCTTCATGCGCGGGGAGCTGTCTTTT. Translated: CSVFMRGELSF.